This T cell receptor (beta chain) was recovered during a study of STAT3 mutations in large granular lymphocyte leukemia. The CDR3 length is 13 residues. Germline assignment: CDR1 SGHRS and CDR2 YFSETQ. The V and J ends lost 0 bases and 3 bases respectively, with 6 bases between them. General observations from the study: In 6 of 18 patients, new TCR clonotypes emerged after therapy. Every T-cell large granular lymphocyte leukemia patient had at least one immunodominant TCR beta clonotype. No sample exists from the first appearance of each clone.

As regards this clone: The antigen is unknown.

Tens of thousands of productive templates were obtained per sample on average. TCRdb's copy holds only in-frame clones and misses some; the assay was immunoSEQ multiplex PCR. The profile shows some 27,000 clones, roughly 80% of them singletons. The clonotype comes from a woman aged 50 to 60 with T-cell large granular lymphocyte leukemia. Some clones in this sample may be carry-over from other donors' samples. V and J are TRBV5-1 and TRBJ1-1; no reliable D call. Sequenced: peripheral blood mononuclear cells. DNA of the CDR3: TGCGCCAGCAGCTTGGTAGGATACACTGAAGCTTTCTTT. This encodes CASSLVGYTEAFF.